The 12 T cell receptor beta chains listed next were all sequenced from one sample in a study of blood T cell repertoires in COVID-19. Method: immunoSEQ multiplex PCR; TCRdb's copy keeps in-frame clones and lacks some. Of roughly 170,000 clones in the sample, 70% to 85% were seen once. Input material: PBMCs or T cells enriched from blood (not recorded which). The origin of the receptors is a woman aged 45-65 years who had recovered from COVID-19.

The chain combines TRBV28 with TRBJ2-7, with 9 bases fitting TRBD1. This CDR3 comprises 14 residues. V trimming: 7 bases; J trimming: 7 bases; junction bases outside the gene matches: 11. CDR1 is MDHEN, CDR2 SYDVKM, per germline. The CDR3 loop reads CASTSGQGSREQYF. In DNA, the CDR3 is TGTGCCAGCACCTCCGGACAGGGGTCACGGGAGCAGTACTTC. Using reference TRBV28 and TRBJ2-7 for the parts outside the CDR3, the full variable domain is DVKVTQSSRYLVKRTGEKVFLECVQDMDHENMFWYRQDPGLGLRLIYFSYDVKMKEKGDIPEGYSVSREKKERFSLILESASTNQTSMYLCASTSGQGSREQYFGPGTRLTVT.

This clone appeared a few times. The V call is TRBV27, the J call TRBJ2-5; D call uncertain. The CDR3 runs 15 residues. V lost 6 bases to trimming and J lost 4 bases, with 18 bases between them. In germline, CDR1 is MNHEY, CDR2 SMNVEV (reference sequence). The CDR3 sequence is CASRPTPSSTETQYF. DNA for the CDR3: TGTGCCAGCAGACCAACGCCTAGTTCCACAGAGACCCAGTACTTC.

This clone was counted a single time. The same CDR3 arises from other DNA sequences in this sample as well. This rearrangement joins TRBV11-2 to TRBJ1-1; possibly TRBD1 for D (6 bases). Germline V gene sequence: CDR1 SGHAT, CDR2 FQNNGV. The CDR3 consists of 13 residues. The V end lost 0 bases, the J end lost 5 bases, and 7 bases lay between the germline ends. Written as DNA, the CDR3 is TGTGCCAGCAGCTTAGACAGGGGAACTGAAGCTTTCTTT. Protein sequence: CASSLDRGTEAFF.

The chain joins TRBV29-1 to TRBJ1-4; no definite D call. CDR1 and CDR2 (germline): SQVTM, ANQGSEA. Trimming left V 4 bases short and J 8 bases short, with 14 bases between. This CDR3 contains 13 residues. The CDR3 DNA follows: TGCAGCGTTGGCGACACCCCGGGGGAAAAACTGTTTTTT. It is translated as CSVGDTPGEKLFF.

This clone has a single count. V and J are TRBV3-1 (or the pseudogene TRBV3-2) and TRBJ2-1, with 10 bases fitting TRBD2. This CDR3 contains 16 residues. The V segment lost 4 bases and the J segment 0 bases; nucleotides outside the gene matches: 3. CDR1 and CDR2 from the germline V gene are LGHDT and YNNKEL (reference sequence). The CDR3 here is CASSRSGRFSYNEQFF. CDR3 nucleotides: TGTGCCAGCAGCCGTAGCGGGAGGTTCTCCTACAATGAGCAGTTCTTC.

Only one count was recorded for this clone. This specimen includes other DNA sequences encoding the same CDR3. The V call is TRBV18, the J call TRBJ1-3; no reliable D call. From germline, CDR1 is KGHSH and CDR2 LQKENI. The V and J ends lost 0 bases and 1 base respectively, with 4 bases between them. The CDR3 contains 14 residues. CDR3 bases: TGTGCCAGCTCACCACCAGCATCTGGAAACACCATATATTTT. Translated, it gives CASSPPASGNTIYF.

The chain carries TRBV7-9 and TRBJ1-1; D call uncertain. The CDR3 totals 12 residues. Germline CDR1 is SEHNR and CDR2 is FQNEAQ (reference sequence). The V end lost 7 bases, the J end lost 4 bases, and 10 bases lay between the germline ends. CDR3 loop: CASNIAGTEAFF. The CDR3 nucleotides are TGTGCCAGCAACATTGCAGGCACTGAAGCTTTCTTT.

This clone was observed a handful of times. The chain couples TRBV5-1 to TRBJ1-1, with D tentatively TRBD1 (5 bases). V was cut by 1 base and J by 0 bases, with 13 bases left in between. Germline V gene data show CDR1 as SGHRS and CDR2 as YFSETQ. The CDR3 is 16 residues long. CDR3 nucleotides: TGCGCCAGCAGCTTGTGGATGGACACATTGAACACTGAAGCTTTCTTT. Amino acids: CASSLWMDTLNTEAFF.

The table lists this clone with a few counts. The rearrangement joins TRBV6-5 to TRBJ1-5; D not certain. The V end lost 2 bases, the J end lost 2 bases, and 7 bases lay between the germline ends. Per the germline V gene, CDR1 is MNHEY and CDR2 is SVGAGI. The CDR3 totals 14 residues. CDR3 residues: CASSYSRGNQPQHF. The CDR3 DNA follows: TGTGCCAGCAGTTACAGCCGGGGCAATCAGCCCCAGCATTTT.

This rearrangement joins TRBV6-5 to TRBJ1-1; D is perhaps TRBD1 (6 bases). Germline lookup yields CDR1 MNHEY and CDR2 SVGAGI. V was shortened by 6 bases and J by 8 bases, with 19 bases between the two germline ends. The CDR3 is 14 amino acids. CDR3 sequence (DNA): TGTGCCAGCAGCCCCGCCGGGGGGGCATCGGAAGCTTTCTTT. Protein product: CASSPAGGASEAFF.

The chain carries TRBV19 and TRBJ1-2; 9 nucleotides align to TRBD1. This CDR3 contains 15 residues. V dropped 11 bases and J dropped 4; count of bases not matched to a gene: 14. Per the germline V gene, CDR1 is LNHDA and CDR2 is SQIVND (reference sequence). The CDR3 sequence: CAATGTGSRGYGYTF. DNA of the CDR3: TGTGCCGCTACCGGGACAGGGTCTAGGGGCTATGGCTACACCTTC.

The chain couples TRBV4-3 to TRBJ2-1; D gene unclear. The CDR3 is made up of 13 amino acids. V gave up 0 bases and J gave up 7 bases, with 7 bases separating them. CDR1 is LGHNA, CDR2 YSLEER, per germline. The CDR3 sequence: CASSQEAWNEQFF. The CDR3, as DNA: TGCGCCAGCAGCCAAGAAGCGTGGAATGAGCAGTTCTTC.